The 15 T cell receptor beta chains below were found in one sample sequenced in a study of blood T cell repertoires in COVID-19 (dated by TCRdb to about 2020). Receptor amplification or capture employed the immunoSEQ multiplex PCR assay. TCRdb retrieved this table from immuneACCESS and kept in-frame rearrangements only. Not all clones are present; in checked studies, unresolved V genes account for under half, and no reason is known for the remainder. For this sample there are a few hundred thousand clones; roughly nine tenths appear just once. Of the sample, about 9.4% is held by the ten largest clones. What was sequenced was PBMCs or T cells enriched from blood (not recorded which). The receptors were sampled from a woman aged 25 to 39 who had recovered from COVID-19.

The genes are TRBV27 and TRBJ2-7; a possible D gene is TRBD2 (5 bases). Germline-derived CDR1 and CDR2 are MNHEY and SMNVEV (reference sequence). There are 14 residues in the CDR3. Trimming left V 3 bases short and J 4 bases short, with 13 bases between. In DNA form, the CDR3 reads TGTGCCAGCAGTTTGGGTGGGAGTAGGTACGAGCAGTACTTC. Residues: CASSLGGSRYEQYF.

The V gene is TRBV18, the J gene TRBJ1-1, with D maybe TRBD1 (5 bases). Germline CDR1 reads KGHSH; CDR2 reads LQKENI. V shed 0 bases and J shed 1 base, with 9 bases lying between them. The CDR3 extends over 15 amino acids. The CDR3 nucleotides are TGTGCCAGCTCACCACCCTCCAGGGCGAACACTGAAGCTTTCTTT. It encodes CASSPPSRANTEAFF.

The rearrangement uses TRBV5-1 and TRBJ2-1; TRBD2 aligns across 7 bases. V gave up 1 base and J gave up 9 bases; unmatched junction bases: 13. CDR3 length equals 16 residues. Looked up from germline, CDR1 is SGHRS and CDR2 is YFSETQ. CDR3 region: CASSLSDGRMLGEQFF. The CDR3 region has the DNA TGCGCCAGCAGCTTGTCTGACGGGAGGATGTTAGGTGAGCAGTTCTTC.

The V gene is TRBV11-3, the J gene TRBJ1-1; D might be TRBD1 (6 bases). The CDR3 length is 16 residues. Between the trimmed V and J ends, which lost 1 base and 3 bases, there was a span of 15 bases. Germline V gene lookup returns CDR1 SGHNT and CDR2 YENEEA. The CDR3 coding sequence is TGTGCCAGCAGCTTAGGTGGGGGCACCGGGTACACTGAAGCTTTCTTT. As protein: CASSLGGGTGYTEAFF. The full variable domain, with the rest looked up from reference TRBV11-3 and TRBJ1-1, is EAGVVQSPRYKIIEKKQPVAFWCNPISGHNTLYWYLQNLGQGPELLIRYENEEAVDDSQLPKDRFSAERLKGVDSTLKIQPAELGDSAVYLCASSLGGGTGYTEAFFGQGTRLTVV.

The chain combines TRBV29-1 with TRBJ1-2; 9 nucleotides align to TRBD1. The CDR3 consists of 13 residues. After removal of 4 bases from V and 7 bases from J, the junction contained 7 bases not matched to a gene. CDR1 and CDR2 from the germline V gene are SQVTM and ANQGSEA. CDR3 coding DNA: TGCAGCGTTGGAGGACAGGGGATTCTTGGCTACACCTTC. This translates into CSVGGQGILGYTF.

V is TRBV4-1 and J is TRBJ2-6; maybe TRBD2 (6 bases). From germline, CDR1 is MGHRA and CDR2 YSYEKL. Trimming cost V 6 bases and J 2 bases, with 14 bases left between them. The CDR3 covers 16 residues. The CDR3 DNA is TGCGCCAGCAGGACTAGTCCCAATACTGGGGCCAACGTCCTGACTTTC. It specifies CASRTSPNTGANVLTF.

Only a few counts were recorded for this clone. This rearrangement joins TRBV5-1 to TRBJ2-7, with 14 positions matching TRBD2. Germline V gene data show CDR1 as SGHRS and CDR2 as YFSETQ. The length of the CDR3 is 15 residues. J was trimmed by 4 bases and V by 4 bases; bases with no gene match: 4. The CDR3 loop is CASSPGLAGEYEQYF. The CDR3 DNA reads TGCGCCAGCAGCCCGGGACTAGCGGGGGAATACGAGCAGTACTTC. Together with reference TRBV5-1 and TRBJ2-7, the CDR3 gives the full variable domain: KAGVTQTPRYLIKTRGQQVTLSCSPISGHRSVSWYQQTPGQGLQFLFEYFSETQRNKGNFPGRFSGRQFSNSRSEMNVSTLELGDSALYLCASSPGLAGEYEQYFGPGTRLTVT.

This clone was observed a handful of times. This chain connects TRBV4-2 to TRBJ1-1; D is ambiguous. This CDR3 spans 14 amino acids. Per the germline V gene, CDR1 is LGHNA and CDR2 is YNFKEQ. V was pared by 1 base and J by 3 bases, with 9 bases between. As DNA, the CDR3 is TGTGCCAGCAGCCAAGGCCCGGGTGACACTGAAGCTTTCTTT. Translating gives CASSQGPGDTEAFF.

This rearrangement joins TRBV10-3 to TRBJ1-1; TRBD1 is a possible D gene (6 bases). The V end was cut by 5 bases, the J end by 1 base, with 11 bases between. Germline V gene data show CDR1 as ENHRY and CDR2 as SYGVKD. This CDR3 comprises 14 residues. The CDR3 nucleotides are TGTGCCATCAGTATAGGGGGGGCGAACACTGAAGCTTTCTTT. This translates into CAISIGGANTEAFF.

The chain combines TRBV2 with TRBJ1-1; no reliable D call. This CDR3 spans 11 amino acids. Germline loops: CDR1 SNHLY, CDR2 FYNNEI. V lost 5 bases and J 9 bases, leaving 10 bases between the germline ends. The CDR3 loop is CASSLTWQAFF. The CDR3 region has the DNA TGTGCCAGCAGTCTCACATGGCAAGCTTTCTTT.

The table lists this clone with a few counts. Different DNA sequences within this sample yield the same CDR3. V gene TRBV7-2 combines with J gene TRBJ1-1; 9 bases align to TRBD1. The junction had 3 bases not matched to a gene; V was cut back by 4 bases and J by 0 bases. The CDR3 contains 15 residues. The V gene's germline CDR1 is SGHTA and CDR2 FQGNSA. CDR3 nucleotide sequence: TGTGCCAGCAGCTCATGGACAGGGGTGAACACTGAAGCTTTCTTT. It yields the protein CASSSWTGVNTEAFF. The full variable domain, in which reference TRBV7-2 and TRBJ1-1 provide the parts outside the CDR3, is GAGVSQSPSNKVTEKGKDVELRCDPISGHTALYWYRQSLGQGLEFLIYFQGNSAPDKSGLPSDRFSAERTGGSVSTLTIQRTQQEDSAVYLCASSSWTGVNTEAFFGQGTRLTVV.

J is TRBJ1-2 and V is TRBV30, with D possibly being TRBD1 (5 bases). The CDR3 consists of 12 residues. Trimming removed 0 bases from V and 4 bases from J, with 6 bases in between. Germline V gene lookup returns CDR1 GTSNPN and CDR2 SVGIG (reference sequence). Here the CDR3 reads CAWSVTAYGYTF. The CDR3 nucleotides are TGTGCCTGGAGTGTGACAGCCTATGGCTACACCTTC.

CDR3 loop: CASTRDRITSTDTQYF. For the CDR3, the DNA is TGTGCCAGCACCCGGGACAGAATAACTAGCACAGATACGCAGTATTTT. The J gene is TRBJ2-3, the V gene TRBV7-9; 7 bases align to TRBD1. V trimming: 7 bases; J trimming: 0 bases; junction bases outside the gene matches: 10. The CDR3 spans 16 residues. Looked up from germline, CDR1 is SEHNR and CDR2 is FQNEAQ (reference sequence).

The rearrangement joins TRBV6-5 to TRBJ1-1; 7 positions match TRBD1. Germline CDR1 reads MNHEY; CDR2 reads SVGAGI. The trim removed 10 bases at V and 1 base at J, leaving 9 bases unmatched. The CDR3 has 14 amino acids. The CDR3 spells CAIQKGQRNTEAFF. As DNA, the CDR3 is TGTGCCATCCAAAAGGGACAGCGGAACACTGAAGCTTTCTTT.

The V and J genes are TRBV6-6 and TRBJ2-7; D perhaps matches TRBD2 (6 bases). CDR1 MNHNY and CDR2 SVGAGI come from the germline V gene (reference sequence). This CDR3 contains 15 residues. V was trimmed by 2 bases and J by 2 bases, leaving 13 bases between them. Here the CDR3 DNA reads TGTGCCAGCAGTTACGGCGGCGGGGACCCCTACGAGCAGTACTTC. The encoded protein is CASSYGGGDPYEQYF.